This TCR beta chain was recovered during a study of blood T cell repertoires in COVID-19 (dated by TCRdb to about 2020). About the full investigation: The collaborator samples originated in the United States, Italy and Spain and spanned the acute and convalescent phases of COVID-19. The material from the prospective study consisted of cDNA or gDNA derived from T cells, B-cell-depleted T cells, or PBMCs. Subjects who had been exposed to COVID-19, were actively infected with it, or had recovered from it provided the deeply sampled blood TCRbeta repertoires that made up the dataset. The repertoires were released in a freely available public database meant as a resource for research on the immune response to SARS-CoV-2. Samples came from the ongoing ImmuneRACE study (first 160 participants) plus 1,254 subjects from 6 global collaborators. Sample metadata almost always included a de-identified subject ID, COVID-19 status, age in years and sex. HLA class I and class II types, where available, came from metadata supplied by the sample provider rather than from assay-based typing. The full study reports these points: Clinical and demographic metadata were provided uncurated, with the amount varying by source and participant.

Whole blood was collected in K2EDTA tubes by collaborating institutions according to the institutions' own protocols. For TCRbeta analysis, collaborator samples were shipped as frozen whole blood, as isolated PBMCs, or as DNA extracted from either sample type. Turning to this clone: Its antigen is still unknown. No much larger clone is present one base from it, and per-base qualities are unavailable.

From its cysteine to its phenylalanine, the CDR3 spans 16 amino acids. Left in the record is the CDR3 DNA by itself, 48 bases read in frame from the first base. V loses 2 bases, J loses 1 base, and the germline ends lie 14 bases apart. Via the germline V gene, CDR1 is MDHEN and CDR2 SYDVKM. TCRbeta CDR3 regions were amplified from genomic DNA by means of the immunoSEQ Assay, a bias-controlled multiplex PCR. The authors processed their data as follows. The number of nucleated cells in each sample was estimated from the amplification of reference gene primers within the assay. Sequence reads were collapsed and filtered to measure the absolute abundance of every unique TCRbeta CDR3 rearrangement. For each sample, productive Simpson clonality was calculated as the square root of Simpson's diversity index over productive rearrangements. As stored in TCRdb, this immuneACCESS dataset retains in-frame rearrangements with V and J assigned. A fraction of the clones does not appear; measured against another copy, unresolved V genes explain less than half of the discrepancy, and the remainder lacks a known reason. The V and J calls and clone size were taken over from that table, and D and trimming were inferred from the DNA. This sample lists about 120,000 clones; 65% to 90% were detected once. The ten largest make up roughly a tenth of the sample.

The sequence was obtained from a man older than 75 with acute or convalescent COVID-19. Sequencing was done on a sample of peripheral blood. Recombination joined TRBV28 with TRBJ1-1; TRBD1 is a weak D gene call, 6 bases matching. The CDR3 is CASSLGREGQNTEAFF. The DNA reads TGTGCCAGCAGTTTAGGCAGGGAGGGACAGAACACTGAAGCTTTCTTT.